Listed below are T cell receptor beta chains from one sample, sequenced in a study of cytomegalovirus exposure and HLA in healthy donors. Clones were read by immunoSEQ multiplex PCR, and TCRdb kept only the in-frame ones, dropping some. The sample records approximately 77,000 clones, roughly 82% being singletons. Sequencing was performed on PBMCs. The receptors were gathered from a male donor in good health and CMV-seropositive. CDR3s include the opening cysteine and the closing phenylalanine or tryptophan. D genes are given only for firm matches. Not every row has a clone size; where given, it reads once, few, many or a size class.

d_gene: NA
j_gene: TRBJ1-4
abundance: few
v_gene: TRBV6-6
CDR3aa: CAISRTAEKLFF
CDR3nt: TGTGCCATTTCTCGGACAGCGGAAAAACTGTTTTTT

d_gene: TRBD2
j_gene: TRBJ2-2
abundance: NA
v_gene: TRBV11-2
CDR3aa: CASSQPTKREAPYTGELFF
CDR3nt: TGTGCCAGCAGCCAACCCACTAAGCGGGAGGCGCCTTACACCGGGGAGCTGTTTTTT

d_gene: TRBD1
j_gene: TRBJ2-1
abundance: NA
v_gene: TRBV5-1
CDR3aa: CASSPGRGSYNEQFF
CDR3nt: TGCGCCAGCAGCCCCGGCAGGGGGAGTTACAATGAGCAGTTCTTC

d_gene: NA
j_gene: TRBJ2-7
abundance: NA
v_gene: TRBV7-2
CDR3aa: CASSLETGKQYF
CDR3nt: TGTGCCAGCAGCTTAGAGACAGGAAAGCAGTACTTC

d_gene: NA
j_gene: TRBJ1-2
abundance: NA
v_gene: TRBV27
CDR3aa: CASSPGTAGYTF
CDR3nt: TGTGCCAGCAGTCCAGGCACAGCTGGCTACACCTTC

d_gene: NA
j_gene: TRBJ2-1
abundance: NA
v_gene: TRBV9
CDR3aa: CASSVDGRENNEQFF
CDR3nt: TGTGCCAGCAGCGTAGACGGCAGGGAAAACAACGAGCAGTTCTTC

d_gene: TRBD1
j_gene: TRBJ2-7
abundance: once
v_gene: TRBV19
CDR3aa: CASSTGSIFHEQYF
CDR3nt: TGTGCCAGCTCGACAGGGTCAATATTCCACGAGCAGTACTTC

d_gene: TRBD1
j_gene: TRBJ2-7
abundance: few
v_gene: TRBV7-6
CDR3aa: CASSNRDRDFEQYF
CDR3nt: TGTGCCAGCAGCAATAGGGACAGAGACTTCGAGCAGTACTTC

d_gene: NA
j_gene: TRBJ2-7
abundance: NA
v_gene: TRBV20-1
CDR3aa: CSANKHYEQYF
CDR3nt: TGCAGTGCTAATAAGCACTACGAGCAGTACTTC

d_gene: TRBD1
j_gene: TRBJ1-2
abundance: NA
v_gene: TRBV28
CDR3aa: CASSRGVTGSYGYTF
CDR3nt: TGTGCCAGCAGCCGCGGAGTGACAGGGAGCTATGGTTACACCTTC

d_gene: TRBD1
j_gene: TRBJ2-7
abundance: NA
v_gene: TRBV5-5
CDR3aa: CASSSLQGATYEQYF
CDR3nt: TGTGCCAGCAGTTCGCTTCAGGGGGCTACCTACGAGCAGTACTTC

d_gene: TRBD1
j_gene: TRBJ2-5
abundance: NA
v_gene: TRBV7-9
CDR3aa: CASSRTGDQETQYF
CDR3nt: TGTGCCAGCAGCCGGACAGGGGACCAAGAGACCCAGTACTTC

d_gene: TRBD2
j_gene: TRBJ2-1
abundance: NA
v_gene: TRBV10-1
CDR3aa: CASPVEGLKPKTSGPSGGDEQFF
CDR3nt: TGCGCCAGCCCCGTAGAGGGCTTAAAGCCTAAGACTAGCGGGCCGTCCGGGGGTGATGAGCAGTTCTTC

d_gene: NA
j_gene: TRBJ2-3
abundance: NA
v_gene: TRBV19
CDR3aa: CASSTHRRASTDTQYF
CDR3nt: TGTGCCAGTAGTACCCACAGGAGAGCTAGCACAGATACGCAGTATTTT

d_gene: NA
j_gene: TRBJ2-2
abundance: once
v_gene: TRBV2
CDR3aa: CASTRQGFDTGELFF
CDR3nt: TGTGCCAGCACCCGCCAGGGGTTCGACACCGGGGAGCTGTTTTTT

d_gene: TRBD2
j_gene: TRBJ2-2
abundance: NA
v_gene: TRBV10-1
CDR3aa: CASSEALSLEAGDNTGELFF
CDR3nt: TGCGCCAGCAGTGAAGCTCTCTCCCTCGAGGCGGGAGACAACACCGGGGAGCTGTTTTTT

d_gene: TRBD2
j_gene: TRBJ2-3
abundance: NA
v_gene: TRBV6-6
CDR3aa: CASSRGTSGGADTQYF
CDR3nt: TGTGCCAGCAGCCGAGGGACTAGCGGTGGGGCAGATACGCAGTATTTT

d_gene: NA
j_gene: TRBJ2-2
abundance: NA
v_gene: TRBV6-5
CDR3aa: CASSYFGLGELFF
CDR3nt: TGTGCCAGCAGTTACTTCGGACTCGGGGAGCTGTTTTTT

d_gene: TRBD2
j_gene: TRBJ2-3
abundance: NA
v_gene: TRBV5-4
CDR3aa: CASSLLLSGGPTTPDTQYF
CDR3nt: TGTGCCAGCAGCTTGCTGTTAAGCGGGGGGCCGACGACCCCAGATACGCAGTATTTT

d_gene: TRBD2
j_gene: TRBJ2-7
abundance: once
v_gene: TRBV9
CDR3aa: CASSVGGGDYEQYF
CDR3nt: TGTGCCAGCAGCGTAGGCGGGGGAGACTACGAGCAGTACTTC

d_gene: TRBD2
j_gene: TRBJ2-5
abundance: NA
v_gene: TRBV4-2
CDR3aa: CASSLKRGGRETQYF
CDR3nt: TGTGCCAGCAGCCTAAAGCGGGGGGGCCGGGAGACCCAGTACTTC

d_gene: TRBD2
j_gene: TRBJ2-3
abundance: NA
v_gene: TRBV4-3
CDR3aa: CASSQGGTSFDTQYF
CDR3nt: TGCGCCAGCAGCCAAGGGGGGACTAGCTTTGATACGCAGTATTTT